This record covers a single T cell receptor beta chain. Trimming took 1 base from V and 4 from J, leaving 8 bases between them. The length of the CDR3 is 14 residues. CDR1 and CDR2 from the germline V gene are SGHAT and FQNNGV. This entry comes from a study of shared clonotypes between healthy human individuals. Repertoires were generated with immunoSEQ multiplex PCR, while TCRdb's copy carries only in-frame clones and drops some. This table holds 1.4 million to 1.5 million clones, approximately 96% found once. This TCR was recovered from a man in his thirties or forties in good health. The sample was naive CD4+ T cells sorted from blood. The subset denotes: CD45RA+ positively selected. V usage is TRBV11-2 and J usage is TRBJ1-3; D is uncertain. CDR3 nucleotides: TGTGCCAGCAGCTTAGTTCTCGCCGGAAACACCATATATTTT. Amino acid sequence: CASSLVLAGNTIYF.